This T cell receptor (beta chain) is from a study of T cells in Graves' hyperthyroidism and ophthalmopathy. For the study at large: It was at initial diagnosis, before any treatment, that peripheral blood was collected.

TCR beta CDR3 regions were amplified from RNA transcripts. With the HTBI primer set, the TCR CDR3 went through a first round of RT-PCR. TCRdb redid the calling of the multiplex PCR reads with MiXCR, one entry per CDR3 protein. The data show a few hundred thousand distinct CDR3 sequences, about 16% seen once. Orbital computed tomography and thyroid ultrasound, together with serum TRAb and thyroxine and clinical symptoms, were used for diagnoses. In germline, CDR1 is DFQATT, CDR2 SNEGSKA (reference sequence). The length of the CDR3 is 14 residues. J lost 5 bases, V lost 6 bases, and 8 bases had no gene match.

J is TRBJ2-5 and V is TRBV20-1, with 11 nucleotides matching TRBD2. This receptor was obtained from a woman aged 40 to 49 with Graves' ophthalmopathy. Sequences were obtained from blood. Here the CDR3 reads CSARLAGLGETQYF. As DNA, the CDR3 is TGCAGTGCAAGACTAGCGGGGTTAGGGGAGACCCAGTACTTC.